This T cell receptor (beta chain) stems from a study of technical replicates of blood from a few donors (dated by TCRdb to the late 2010s). About this clone: Its antigen remains unidentified. Per-nucleotide qualities are absent, and no much larger clonotype sits a single base away.

The method behind the library was the immunoSEQ multiplex PCR assay. The table was pulled from immuneACCESS by TCRdb, which kept in-frame rearrangements only. Such tables lose some clones; where checked, under half of the loss comes from unresolved V genes, and the rest has no known cause. Here the sample has more than 75,000 clones; roughly 95% occur a single time. About 0.41% of the sample is in the top ten clones. Sample: T cells isolated from PBMCs. This TCR was sampled from a human donor in good health.

The CDR3 loop reads CASSRGGSNQPQHF. The nucleotides are TGTGCCAGCAGCAGAGGAGGAAGCAATCAGCCCCAGCATTTT. The rearrangement joined TRBV5-4 to TRBJ1-5; no confident D gene assignment can be made. The CDR3 holds 14 amino acids from the cysteine to the phenylalanine. Only CDR3 DNA remains: 42 bases, in frame from the first base. Sequences SGHNT (CDR1) and YYREEE (CDR2) are obtained from the germline V gene (reference sequence). V and J lose 4 bases and 1 base, and a span of 9 bases separates them.